This T cell receptor beta chain came from a study of T cell responses to AZD1222 COVID-19 vaccine. Study results and caveats: Possibly, clonal diversity was underestimated; donors were largely white British and included more females. Samples come after the peak T cell response, not at day 14.

Both about-4-week and about-12-week second-dose recipients were combined. This clone came up a few times. Its target is not known. The protocol was immunoSEQ multiplex PCR, while the TCRdb copy is restricted to in-frame clones and leaves out a portion. The sample lists around 150,000 clones, 75% to 95% seen once, with around 3.1% in the top ten. The sample in question was peripheral blood, obtained 28 days after the second AZD1222 dose. This TCR was recovered from an adult who received the AZD1222 COVID-19 vaccine.

In nucleotides, the CDR3 is TGTGCCAGCAGTGACCTTCGGACAGGGTTGACTGAAGCTTTCTTT. Protein: CASSDLRTGLTEAFF. The V call is TRBV6-1, the J call TRBJ1-1; 8 nucleotides line up with TRBD1. Germline trimming cut 3 bases from V and 5 bases from J; bases unmatched to any gene: 8. The germline CDR1 and CDR2 sequences are MNHNS and SASEGT. This CDR3 is built from 15 residues.